This T cell receptor beta chain was retrieved from a study of shared clonotypes between healthy human individuals. Study-level results: What naive subsets generally showed was a larger estimated richness than memory subsets showed.

In the original workflow: Filtering was not the same, since immunoSEQ gave junction-only sequences without quality scores. Using immunoSEQ multiplex PCR, the repertoire was profiled, and TCRdb retains in-frame clones only, with some absent. That table supplies the V and J calls and clone size; D and trimming were determined from the DNA. The sample consists of approximately 710,000 clones, about nine tenths of them appearing once. About this clone itself: Its specificity is not known.

The CDR3 totals 16 residues. Trimming cost V 9 bases and J 5 bases, with 25 bases left between them. This receptor was identified in a man aged 18 to 35 in good health. Some clones in this sample may be carry-over from other donors' samples. Sequencing was carried out using memory CD8+ T cells from PBMCs. As to subset: CD45RO+ cells pooled with CCR7-negative TemRA cells. This rearrangement joins TRBV23-1 to TRBJ2-5; D is possibly TRBD2 (6 bases). TRBV23-1 is an open reading frame whose function is uncertain. Written as DNA, the CDR3 is TGCGCCAGTATCGAACATCCCCGGGGGACCGTGGAGACCCAGTACTTC. Protein product: CASIEHPRGTVETQYF.